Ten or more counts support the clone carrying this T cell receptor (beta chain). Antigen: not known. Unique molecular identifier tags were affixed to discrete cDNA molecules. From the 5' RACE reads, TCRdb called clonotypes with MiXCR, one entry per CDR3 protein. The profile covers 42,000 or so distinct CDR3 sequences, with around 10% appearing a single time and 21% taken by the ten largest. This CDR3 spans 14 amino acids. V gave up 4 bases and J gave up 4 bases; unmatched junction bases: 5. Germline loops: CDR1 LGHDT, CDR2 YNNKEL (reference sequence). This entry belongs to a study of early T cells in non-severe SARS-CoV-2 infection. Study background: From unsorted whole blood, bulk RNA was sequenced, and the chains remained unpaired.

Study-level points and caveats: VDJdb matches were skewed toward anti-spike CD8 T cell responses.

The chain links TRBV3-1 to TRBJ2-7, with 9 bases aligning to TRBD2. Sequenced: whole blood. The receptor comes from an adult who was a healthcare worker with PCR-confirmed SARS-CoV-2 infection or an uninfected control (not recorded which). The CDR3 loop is CASSPRTSAYEQYF. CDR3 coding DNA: TGTGCCAGCAGCCCCCGGACTAGCGCTTACGAGCAGTACTTC.